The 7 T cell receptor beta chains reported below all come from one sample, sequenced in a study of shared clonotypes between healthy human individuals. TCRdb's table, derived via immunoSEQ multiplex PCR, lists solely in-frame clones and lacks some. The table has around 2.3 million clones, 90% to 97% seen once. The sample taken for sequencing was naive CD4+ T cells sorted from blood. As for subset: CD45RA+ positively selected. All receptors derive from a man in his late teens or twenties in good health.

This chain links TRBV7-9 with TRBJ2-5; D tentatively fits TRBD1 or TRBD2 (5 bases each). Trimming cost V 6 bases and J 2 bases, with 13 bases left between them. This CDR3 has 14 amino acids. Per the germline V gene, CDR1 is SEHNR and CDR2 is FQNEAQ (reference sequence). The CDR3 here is CASSLGAAQETQYF. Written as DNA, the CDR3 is TGTGCCAGCAGTCTCGGGGCGGCACAAGAGACCCAGTACTTC.

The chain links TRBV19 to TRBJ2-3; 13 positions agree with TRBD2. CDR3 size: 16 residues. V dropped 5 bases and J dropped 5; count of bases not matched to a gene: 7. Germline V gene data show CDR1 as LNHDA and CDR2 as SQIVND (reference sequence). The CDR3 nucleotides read TGTGCCAGTAGTCTTGGACTAGCGGGAGATTTAGATACGCAGTATTTT. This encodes CASSLGLAGDLDTQYF.

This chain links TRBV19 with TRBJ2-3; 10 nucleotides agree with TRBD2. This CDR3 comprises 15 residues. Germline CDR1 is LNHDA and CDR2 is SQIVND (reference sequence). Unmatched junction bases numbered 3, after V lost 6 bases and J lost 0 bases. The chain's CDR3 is CASRRTSGSTDTQYF. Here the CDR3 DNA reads TGTGCCAGTAGGCGGACTAGCGGTAGCACAGATACGCAGTATTTT.

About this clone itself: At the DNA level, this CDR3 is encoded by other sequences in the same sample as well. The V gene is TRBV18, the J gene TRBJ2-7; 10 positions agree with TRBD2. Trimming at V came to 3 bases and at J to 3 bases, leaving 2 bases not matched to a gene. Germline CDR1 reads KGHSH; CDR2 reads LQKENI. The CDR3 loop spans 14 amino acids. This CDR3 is CASSPRTSGYEQYF. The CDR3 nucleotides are TGTGCCAGCTCACCTCGGACTAGCGGCTACGAGCAGTACTTC. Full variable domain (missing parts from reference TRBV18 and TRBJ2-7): NAGVMQNPRHLVRRRGQEARLRCSPMKGHSHVYWYRQLPEEGLKFMVYLQKENIIDESGMPKERFSAEFPKEGPSILRIQQVVRGDSAAYFCASSPRTSGYEQYFGPGTRLTVT.

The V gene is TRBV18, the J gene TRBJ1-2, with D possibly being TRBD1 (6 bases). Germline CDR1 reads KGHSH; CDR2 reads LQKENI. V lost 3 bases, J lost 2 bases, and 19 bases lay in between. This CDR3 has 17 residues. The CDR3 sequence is CASSPPSQGVGNYGYTF. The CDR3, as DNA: TGTGCCAGCTCACCCCCCTCACAGGGTGTCGGGAACTATGGCTACACCTTC.

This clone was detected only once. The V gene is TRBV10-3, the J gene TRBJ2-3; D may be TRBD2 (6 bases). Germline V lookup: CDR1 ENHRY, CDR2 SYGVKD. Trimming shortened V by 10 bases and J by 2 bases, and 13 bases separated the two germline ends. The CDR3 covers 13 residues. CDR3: CATGTRNTDTQYF. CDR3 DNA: TGTGCCACCGGGACTCGGAACACAGATACGCAGTATTTT.

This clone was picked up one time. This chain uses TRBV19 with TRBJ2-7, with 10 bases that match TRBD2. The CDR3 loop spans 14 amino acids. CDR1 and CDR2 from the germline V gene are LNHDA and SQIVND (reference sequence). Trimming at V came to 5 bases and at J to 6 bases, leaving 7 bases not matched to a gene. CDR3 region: CASSSTSGVTEQYF. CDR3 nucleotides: TGTGCCAGTAGTTCAACTAGCGGGGTCACCGAGCAGTACTTC.